This T cell receptor (beta chain) was retrieved from a study of cytomegalovirus exposure and HLA in healthy donors. V shed 5 bases and J 2 bases; nucleotides not matched to a gene: 3. CDR1 and CDR2 from the germline V gene are MNHEY and SVGAGI. The CDR3 runs 14 residues. The PCR made use of 60 Vbeta and 13 Jbeta primers. Repertoires were generated with immunoSEQ multiplex PCR, while TCRdb's copy carries only in-frame clones and drops some. The table records about 220,000 clones, over 80% of them present only once. Sample: PBMCs. The genes are TRBV6-5 and TRBJ1-5, with TRBD1 identical over 7 bases. The TCR was taken from a man in his forties or fifties in good health and CMV-seropositive. The CDR3 sequence: CASSRGTGNQPQHF. CDR3 nucleotide sequence: TGTGCCAGCAGTCGGGGGACAGGCAATCAGCCCCAGCATTTT.